This T cell receptor beta chain was sequenced during a study of tissue T cells after allogeneic stem cell transplantation. In the study overall: This research-autopsy study prospectively enrolled adult allogeneic hematopoietic cell transplant recipients with steroid-refractory graft-versus-host disease.

In its sample, this clone was seen once. The repertoire was sequenced with immunoSEQ multiplex PCR; TCRdb's copy has only in-frame clones and lacks some. The sample includes some 28,000 clones, about 85% seen only once; the top ten take approximately 3.5%. The germline V gene has CDR1 DFQATT and CDR2 SNEGSKA (reference sequence). The CDR3 runs to 11 residues. Trimming took off 6 bases at V and 15 bases at J, with 18 bases between the two ends. This clonotype originated in a woman aged 18 to 55 who later had graft-versus-host disease after an allogeneic stem cell transplant. This specimen was blood, taken before transplantation. The chain recombines TRBV20-1 with TRBJ2-1; perhaps TRBD1 as D (6 bases). The CDR3 sequence: CSASIGTHRFF. The CDR3 DNA follows: TGCAGTGCAAGTATCGGGACACATCGGTTCTTC.